These 29 T cell receptor beta chains came from one sample sequenced in a study of human T cells and chemical hapten exposure. TCRdb re-called the RACE reads with MiXCR, one entry per CDR3 protein. The sample consists of approximately 100,000 distinct CDR3 sequences, approximately 9.9% of them appearing once. Sample time point: patch test 1, 2 weeks after DPC sensitization. The treatment: therapeutic diphenylcyclopropenone sensitization with weekly scalp DPC. The sample in question was whole blood, obtained in connection with sensitization to the hapten diphenylcyclopropenone (DPC). These receptors were obtained from a woman in her forties with alopecia areata. Some clones in this sample may be carry-over from other donors' samples.

This clonotype has only a few counts. Here the CDR3 reads CASSPPTGASGANVLTF. CDR3 sequence (DNA): TGTGCCAGCAGCCCACCCACAGGGGCTTCCGGGGCCAACGTCCTGACTTTC. V and J are TRBV5-4 and TRBJ2-6, with 7 bases fitting TRBD1. V lost 4 bases, J lost 4 bases, and 11 bases stayed unmatched. Germline CDR1 and CDR2: SGHNT and YYREEE (reference sequence). The CDR3 runs to 17 residues.

The table lists this clonotype with a few counts. The rearrangement uses TRBV12-3 or TRBV12-4 and TRBJ2-2, with D perhaps TRBD2 (6 bases). The CDR3 length is 18 residues. V was cut by 6 bases and J by 0 bases, with 20 bases left in between. The CDR3 DNA reads TGTGCCAGCAGCCTAGCCTCTGGCGGGGTCTCGAACACCGGGGAGCTGTTTTTT. It codes for CASSLASGGVSNTGELFF.

This clonotype occurred many times. This chain uses TRBV7-9 with TRBJ2-1, with 10 bases that match TRBD1. CDR1 is SEHNR and CDR2 is FQNEAQ in the germline V gene (reference sequence). The junction had 11 bases not matched to a gene; V was cut back by 3 bases and J by 9 bases. The CDR3 has 16 amino acids. The CDR3 sequence: CASSLVSGQGQGEQFF. CDR3 DNA sequence: TGTGCCAGCAGCTTGGTATCGGGACAGGGGCAAGGTGAGCAGTTCTTC. The complete variable domain, with remaining parts taken from reference TRBV7-9 and TRBJ2-1, reads DTGVSQNPRHKITKRGQNVTFRCDPISEHNRLYWYRQTLGQGPEFLTYFQNEAQLEKSRLLSDRFSAERPKGSFSTLEIQRTEQGDSAMYLCASSLVSGQGQGEQFFGPGTRLTVL.

The CDR3 DNA is TGTGCCAGCACGCCGGGGGGGCGCTCCTACGAGCAGTACTTC. Amino acid sequence: CASTPGGRSYEQYF. This chain connects TRBV7-2 to TRBJ2-7; TRBD2 matches 8 bases. V shed 7 bases, J shed 0 bases, and the junction held 5 bases outside the gene matches. The CDR3 covers 14 residues. The germline V gene encodes CDR1 SGHTA and CDR2 FQGNSA.

The J gene is TRBJ1-6, the V gene TRBV7-3; 8 bases are a match to TRBD1. Losses at the gene ends were 5 bases for V and 7 bases for J; bases not matched to a gene: 7. This CDR3 is 15 amino acids long. The germline CDR1 and CDR2 sequences are SGHTA and FQGTGA. The CDR3 here is CASSPGTGSNSPLHF. The DNA for the CDR3 is TGTGCCAGCAGCCCAGGGACAGGATCCAATTCACCCCTCCACTTT.

V is TRBV6-2 or TRBV6-3 and J is TRBJ2-1; D might be TRBD1 (6 bases). Germline V gives CDR1 MNHEY, CDR2 SVGEGT. Trimming stripped 5 bases from V and 2 bases from J, with 19 bases between. The CDR3 sequence is 17 residues long. CDR3 loop: CASSATPPQGPYNEQFF. For the CDR3, the DNA is TGTGCCAGCAGTGCTACTCCTCCACAGGGACCCTACAATGAGCAGTTCTTC.

This sequence joins TRBV27 and TRBJ1-5; a possible D gene is TRBD1 (6 bases). The CDR3 covers 16 residues. CDR1 MNHEY and CDR2 SMNVEV come from the germline V gene (reference sequence). V was shortened by 5 bases and J by 2 bases, with 16 bases between the two germline ends. For the CDR3, the DNA is TGTGCCAGCAGTCCACTTGCACAGGGAGGCAATCAGCCCCAGCATTTT. Translating it yields CASSPLAQGGNQPQHF.

This clonotype has at least ten counts. The chain recombines TRBV29-1 with TRBJ2-3; no clear D. There are 13 residues in the CDR3. Germline lookup yields CDR1 SQVTM and CDR2 ANQGSEA. V lost 0 bases to trimming and J lost 5 bases, with 9 bases between them. The CDR3 here is CSVEEAGGDTQYF. As DNA, the CDR3 is TGCAGCGTTGAAGAAGCCGGTGGAGATACGCAGTATTTT.

This clonotype was counted at least ten times. V usage is TRBV2 and J usage is TRBJ1-1; no firm D call. Trimming left V 6 bases short and J 4 bases short, with 6 bases between. Per the germline V gene, CDR1 is SNHLY and CDR2 is FYNNEI. CDR3 length: 11 residues. Here the CDR3 DNA reads TGTGCCAGCAGGGCGGGCACTGAAGCTTTCTTT. It is translated as CASRAGTEAFF. The full variable domain, in which reference TRBV2 and TRBJ1-1 provide the parts outside the CDR3, is EPEVTQTPSHQVTQMGQEVILRCVPISNHLYFYWYRQILGQKVEFLVSFYNNEISEKSEIFDDQFSVERPDGSNFTLKIRSTKLEDSAMYFCASRAGTEAFFGQGTRLTVV.

This clonotype was seen at least ten times. The J gene is TRBJ1-6, the V gene TRBV27; maybe TRBD1 (5 bases). Germline lookup yields CDR1 MNHEY and CDR2 SMNVEV (reference sequence). V was cut by 6 bases and J by 10 bases, with 16 bases left in between. CDR3 length equals 14 residues. CDR3 in DNA: TGTGCCAGCAGCTCAGGGACGGCCAGGTCACCCCTCCACTTT. Its protein is CASSSGTARSPLHF.

The sample holds many counts of this clonotype. The chain carries TRBV6-4 and TRBJ2-2; D remains ambiguous. Germline CDR1 MRHNA, CDR2 SNTAGT. Trimming took 5 bases from V and 7 from J, leaving 5 bases between them. This CDR3 has 11 amino acids. As DNA, the CDR3 is TGTGCCAGCAGTAACGGCGGGGAGCTGTTTTTT. It yields the protein CASSNGGELFF.

This clonotype was detected ten times or more. J is TRBJ1-4 and V is TRBV29-1, with 9 nucleotides matching TRBD1. Losses at the gene ends were 4 bases for V and 7 bases for J; bases not matched to a gene: 4. The CDR3 has 13 residues. Germline assignment: CDR1 SQVTM and CDR2 ANQGSEA. The CDR3 DNA is TGCAGCGTTGCTGTACAGGGGGCTGAAAAACTGTTTTTT. Encoded protein: CSVAVQGAEKLFF.

The V gene is TRBV28, the J gene TRBJ2-5; 10 nucleotides match TRBD1. Trimming took 6 bases from V and 3 from J; bases not matched to a gene: 7. The CDR3 is made up of 15 amino acids. Germline values: CDR1 MDHEN, CDR2 SYDVKM. The CDR3 DNA reads as TGTGCCAGCAGCCTCGCTGGACAGGGGGAAGAGACCCAGTACTTC. This encodes CASSLAGQGEETQYF.

This clonotype showed up just a few times. The V call is TRBV29-1, the J call TRBJ1-5, with D unresolved. The CDR3 is 12 residues long. The V end lost 4 bases, the J end lost 5 bases, and 9 bases lay between the germline ends. Germline V gives CDR1 SQVTM, CDR2 ANQGSEA. For the CDR3, the DNA is TGCAGCGTTGTGTCCCCGGATCAGCCCCAGCATTTT. Translating it yields CSVVSPDQPQHF.

The CDR3 DNA reads as TGTGCCAGCAGCTTAGAGTCTAGCGGGTTCAATGAGCAGTTCTTC. This sequence encodes CASSLESSGFNEQFF. The chain employs TRBV7-6 and TRBJ2-1, with 8 nucleotides matching TRBD2. CDR3 length: 15 amino acids. The germline V gene encodes CDR1 SGHVS and CDR2 FNYEAQ. Unmatched junction bases numbered 5, after V lost 1 base and J lost 6 bases.

This clonotype has a handful of counts. The chain joins TRBV27 to TRBJ1-5, with D perhaps TRBD1 (5 bases). This CDR3 has 16 residues. The V end was cut by 5 bases, the J end by 6 bases, with 20 bases between. In germline, CDR1 is MNHEY, CDR2 SMNVEV (reference sequence). CDR3: CASSPLARQKGQPQHF. The CDR3 nucleotides are TGTGCCAGCAGTCCTTTGGCCCGACAGAAGGGTCAGCCCCAGCATTTT.

CDR3 protein: CASSQAGHSGANVLTF. The CDR3 DNA reads as TGTGCCAGCAGCCAAGCGGGCCATTCTGGGGCCAACGTCCTGACTTTC. The chain employs TRBV4-2 and TRBJ2-6, with D unclear. The CDR3 length is 16 residues. Germline V gives CDR1 LGHNA, CDR2 YNFKEQ. V was shortened by 1 base and J by 1 base, with 8 bases between the two germline ends.

There are many counts of this clonotype. The rearrangement joins TRBV14 to TRBJ2-3; D could derive from TRBD1 or TRBD2 (5 bases each). This CDR3 region has 14 residues. Germline V gives CDR1 SGHDN, CDR2 FVKESK. Trimming pared 4 bases from V and 1 base from J, leaving 9 bases between. CDR3 loop: CASSLGTGTDTQYF. The CDR3 DNA follows: TGTGCCAGCAGCCTAGGGACCGGCACAGATACGCAGTATTTT.

This clonotype was seen more than once but under ten times. The chain has TRBV30 and TRBJ2-2, with 9 positions matching TRBD2. With V trimmed by 1 base and J by 5 bases, 8 bases remained unmatched. The CDR3 has 16 residues. The germline V gene encodes CDR1 GTSNPN and CDR2 SVGIG (reference sequence). CDR3 DNA: TGTGCCTGGAGTGAGGGTAGCGGGGGCGGGACCGGGGAGCTGTTTTTT. This encodes CAWSEGSGGGTGELFF. Combining the CDR3 with reference TRBV30 and TRBJ2-2 gives the whole variable domain SQTIHQWPATLVQPVGSPLSLECTVEGTSNPNLYWYRQAAGRGLQLLFYSVGIGQISSEVPQNLSASRPQDRQFILSSKKLLLSDSGFYLCAWSEGSGGGTGELFFGEGSRLTVL.

Within the sample, this clonotype is medium-sized. The chain recombines TRBV20-1 with TRBJ2-7, with 9 bases aligning to TRBD2. V shed 5 bases, J shed 2 bases, and the junction held 1 base outside the gene matches. The germline V gene encodes CDR1 DFQATT and CDR2 SNEGSKA (reference sequence). The CDR3 length is 12 residues. The CDR3 bases are TGCAGTGCTCTAGCGGGGCCCTACGAGCAGTACTTC. Its protein is CSALAGPYEQYF.

This clonotype was seen at least ten times. The V and J genes are TRBV30 and TRBJ2-2, with D hard to call. CDR3 length: 11 residues. The ends were cut back, 0 bases at V and 6 bases at J, with 2 bases in the middle. Germline V gene sequence: CDR1 GTSNPN, CDR2 SVGIG (reference sequence). CDR3 DNA: TGTGCCTGGAGTGTCTCCGGGGAGCTGTTTTTT. This gives the protein CAWSVSGELFF.

The V gene is TRBV6-6, the J gene TRBJ1-5, with 9 positions matching TRBD1. This CDR3 region has 14 residues. Losses at the gene ends were 5 bases for V and 2 bases for J; bases not matched to a gene: 1. Germline CDR1 reads MNHNY; CDR2 reads SVGAGI (reference sequence). CDR3 residues: CASSRTGGNQPQHF. The CDR3 DNA reads as TGTGCCAGCAGTAGGACAGGGGGCAATCAGCCCCAGCATTTT.

The rearrangement links TRBV20-1 to TRBJ2-5; 9 nucleotides align to TRBD2. J lost 1 base, V lost 2 bases, and 5 bases had no gene match. Germline V CDR1 and CDR2: DFQATT, SNEGSKA (reference sequence). The length of the CDR3 is 15 residues. Written as DNA, the CDR3 is TGCAGTGCTAGAAGGAGCGGGGGGCCCCAAGAGACCCAGTACTTC. It codes for CSARRSGGPQETQYF.

CDR3 bases: TGTGCCAGCAGCTCCCGCGGTGGAGAGACCCAGTACTTC. The encoded protein is CASSSRGGETQYF. The chain uses TRBV7-2 and TRBJ2-5, with D unresolved. Deletions cut 4 bases from V and 4 bases from J, with 10 bases between. CDR3 size: 13 residues. Germline V gene data show CDR1 as SGHTA and CDR2 as FQGNSA.

The rearrangement links TRBV10-2 to TRBJ1-1; D is undetermined. Trimming shortened V by 0 bases and J by 8 bases, and 10 bases separated the two germline ends. This CDR3 is 13 amino acids long. CDR1 is WSHSY, CDR2 SAAADI, per germline. The CDR3 is CASSESPGREAFF. The CDR3 region has the DNA TGCGCCAGCAGTGAGTCCCCGGGCAGAGAAGCTTTCTTT.

This chain connects TRBV2 to TRBJ2-3; D uncertain. The germline V and J ends were trimmed by 8 bases and 3 bases, with 15 bases remaining between them. Germline V gene sequence: CDR1 SNHLY, CDR2 FYNNEI. The CDR3 has 14 amino acids. For the CDR3, the DNA is TGTGCCAGCCTATTTTCGGGTTGGACAGATACGCAGTATTTT. Protein product: CASLFSGWTDTQYF.

V is TRBV5-4 and J is TRBJ2-7, with D perhaps TRBD2 (6 bases). Germline V gene data show CDR1 as SGHNT and CDR2 as YYREEE (reference sequence). Trimming left V 4 bases short and J 4 bases short, with 18 bases between. The CDR3 totals 15 residues. The CDR3 bases are TGTGCCAGCAGCCGATCCGGGACTGGGGGGTACGAGCAGTACTTC. Amino acids: CASSRSGTGGYEQYF.

The CDR3 nucleotides are TGTGCCAGCAGCGCCCACCCTAATAGCAATCAGCCCCAGCATTTT. This codes for CASSAHPNSNQPQHF. This chain uses TRBV9 with TRBJ1-5; D unresolved. This CDR3 comprises 15 residues. Per the germline V gene, CDR1 is SGDLS and CDR2 is YYNGEE. Deletions cut 3 bases from V and 0 bases from J, with 10 bases between.

This clonotype occurred many times. The chain uses TRBV4-3 and TRBJ2-1; TRBD2 might be the D (5 bases). This CDR3 has 15 amino acids. Germline CDR1 and CDR2: LGHNA and YSLEER. Deletions cut 3 bases from V and 4 bases from J, with 13 bases between. The CDR3 DNA reads TGCGCCAGCAGCCACCTTACAGAGGGTTACAATGAGCAGTTCTTC. Amino acid sequence: CASSHLTEGYNEQFF.